A single sample is the source of the 14 T cell receptor beta chains below, sequenced in a study of cytomegalovirus exposure and HLA in healthy donors. The PCR ran on 60 Vbeta and 13 Jbeta primers. Sequencing used immunoSEQ multiplex PCR; TCRdb keeps in-frame clones, though not all of them. The sample lists 130,000 to 150,000 clones; 70% to 80% were seen once. Material for sequencing was PBMCs. These receptors were obtained from a young woman in good health and CMV-seropositive.

This chain links TRBV4-1 with TRBJ2-2, with 11 bases matching TRBD2. V trimming: 1 base; J trimming: 5 bases; junction bases outside the gene matches: 9. This CDR3 is 18 amino acids long. Germline CDR1 and CDR2: MGHRA and YSYEKL. CDR3 DNA sequence: TGCGCCAGCAGCCAAGGACTAGCGGGGTCTCGGAGTACCGGGGAGCTGTTTTTT. It codes for CASSQGLAGSRSTGELFF.

This chain uses TRBV7-9 with TRBJ2-2; tentative D call: TRBD1 (6 bases). V lost 5 bases to trimming and J lost 7 bases, with 17 bases between them. The germline CDR1 and CDR2 sequences are SEHNR and FQNEAQ (reference sequence). The CDR3 covers 15 residues. The CDR3 nucleotides read TGTGCCAGCAGCCCGCGACAGGCTTGGGACGGGGAGCTGTTTTTT. This translates into CASSPRQAWDGELFF.

This clone is a singleton in its sample. This sequence joins TRBV4-1 and TRBJ1-1; TRBD1 might be the D (6 bases). This CDR3 has 13 residues. V shed 7 bases and J shed 4 bases, with 13 bases lying between them. From germline, CDR1 is MGHRA and CDR2 YSYEKL. The CDR3 DNA follows: TGCGCCAGCATAGGTATCAGGGGCACTGAAGCTTTCTTT. Amino acid sequence: CASIGIRGTEAFF.

The chain carries TRBV7-9 and TRBJ2-3; a possible D gene is TRBD2 (7 bases). The CDR3 totals 17 residues. V was pared by 4 bases and J by 3 bases, with 20 bases between. Germline V gene data show CDR1 as SEHNR and CDR2 as FQNEAQ (reference sequence). The CDR3 sequence: CASSSPRGGAGTDTQYF. The CDR3 coding sequence is TGTGCCAGCAGCTCCCCCCGAGGGGGGGCGGGAACAGATACGCAGTATTTT.

This rearrangement joins TRBV5-1 to TRBJ2-3; 7 nucleotides align to TRBD2. This CDR3 contains 15 residues. V was clipped by 6 bases and J by 7 bases; unmatched bases: 14. CDR1 is SGHRS and CDR2 is YFSETQ in the germline V gene. The CDR3 sequence: CASTREDRGDYTQYF. The CDR3, as DNA: TGCGCCAGCACCAGGGAGGATCGGGGGGACTATACGCAGTATTTT.

The chain combines TRBV11-2 with TRBJ1-5, with D maybe TRBD1 (6 bases). This CDR3 spans 15 amino acids. The germline V gene encodes CDR1 SGHAT and CDR2 FQNNGV. V shed 5 bases and J shed 2 bases, with 13 bases lying between them. CDR3 coding DNA: TGTGCCAGCAGCCTCGGGACAATAGGCAATCAGCCCCAGCATTTT. This codes for CASSLGTIGNQPQHF.

This clone was seen once. This sequence joins TRBV13 and TRBJ2-3, with TRBD1 matching 7 bases. Germline V gives CDR1 PRHDT, CDR2 FYEKMQ (reference sequence). Trimming removed 4 bases from V and 2 bases from J; junction bases left unmatched: 9. The CDR3 runs 16 residues. The CDR3 spells CASSYGQALFTDTQYF. In DNA, the CDR3 is TGTGCCAGCAGCTATGGACAGGCGCTATTCACAGATACGCAGTATTTT. The entire variable domain, with the rest obtained from reference TRBV13 and TRBJ2-3, is as follows: AAGVIQSPRHLIKEKRETATLKCYPIPRHDTVYWYQQGPGQDPQFLISFYEKMQSDKGSIPDRFSAQQFSDYHSELNMSSLELGDSALYFCASSYGQALFTDTQYFGPGTRLTVL.

This chain uses TRBV7-8 with TRBJ1-4; a possible D gene is TRBD1 (6 bases). The CDR3 is 15 residues long. The germline V and J ends were trimmed by 5 bases and 7 bases, with 17 bases remaining between them. Germline V gene lookup returns CDR1 SGHVS and CDR2 FQNEAQ. Here the CDR3 reads CASSPPQGLSEKLFF. CDR3 nucleotides: TGTGCCAGCAGCCCGCCACAGGGACTATCTGAAAAACTGTTTTTT.

The chain has TRBV5-1 and TRBJ1-1, with 7 bases aligning to TRBD1. The germline gives CDR1 SGHRS, CDR2 YFSETQ. CDR3 size: 15 residues. The V and J ends lost 4 bases and 1 base, in that order; junction bases with no gene match: 7. The CDR3 reads CASSPDGQENTEAFF. The CDR3, as DNA: TGCGCCAGCAGCCCTGATGGACAGGAGAACACTGAAGCTTTCTTT.

The chain couples TRBV19 to TRBJ1-2, with D uncertain. Germline assignment: CDR1 LNHDA and CDR2 SQIVND (reference sequence). V lost 0 bases to trimming and J lost 1 base, with 9 bases between them. The CDR3 sequence is 15 residues long. The DNA of the CDR3 is TGTGCCAGTAGTATAGATCCACAGAGTAACTATGGCTACACCTTC. Its protein product is CASSIDPQSNYGYTF. The full variable domain, rest sourced from reference TRBV19 and TRBJ1-2, is DGGITQSPKYLFRKEGQNVTLSCEQNLNHDAMYWYRQDPGQGLRLIYYSQIVNDFQKGDIAEGYSVSREKKESFPLTVTSAQKNPTAFYLCASSIDPQSNYGYTFGSGTRLTVV.

The table lists this clone with a few counts. This chain connects TRBV29-1 to TRBJ2-1, with D unclear. The V end lost 4 bases, the J end lost 0 bases, and 10 bases lay between the germline ends. Germline CDR1 SQVTM, CDR2 ANQGSEA. The CDR3 contains 14 residues. DNA for the CDR3: TGCAGCGTTGGGGCTCACTCCTCCTACAATGAGCAGTTCTTC. This sequence encodes CSVGAHSSYNEQFF.

This sequence joins TRBV27 and TRBJ1-2; the match to TRBD1 covers 7 bases. The CDR3 is 15 amino acids. Trimming took 5 bases from V and 2 from J; bases not matched to a gene: 8. CDR1 MNHEY and CDR2 SMNVEV come from the germline V gene (reference sequence). This chain's CDR3 is CASSITGTANYGYTF. The CDR3 bases are TGTGCCAGCAGTATAACCGGGACAGCGAACTATGGCTACACCTTC.

This rearrangement joins TRBV7-6 to TRBJ1-3, with 7 bases fitting TRBD1. The CDR3 is made up of 17 amino acids. Germline CDR1 is SGHVS and CDR2 is FNYEAQ. Trimming removed 0 bases from V and 0 bases from J; junction bases left unmatched: 5. The chain's CDR3 is CASSLAGTASSGNTIYF. The CDR3 DNA sequence: TGTGCCAGCAGCTTAGCCGGGACAGCTAGCTCTGGAAACACCATATATTTT.

The chain combines TRBV5-1 with TRBJ1-2, with D perhaps matching TRBD1 (6 bases). V was trimmed by 0 bases and J by 7 bases, leaving 16 bases between them. This CDR3 spans 15 amino acids. Germline V gene data show CDR1 as SGHRS and CDR2 as YFSETQ. This CDR3 reads CASSLDRVGSIGYTF. The CDR3 DNA follows: TGCGCCAGCAGCTTGGACAGGGTCGGCTCTATTGGCTACACCTTC.